This T cell receptor beta chain was captured in a study of blood T cell repertoires in COVID-19. Across the study: From the United States, Italy and Spain came samples of acute and convalescent COVID-19. Sample material is recorded as cDNA or gDNA derived from T cells, B-cell-depleted T cells, or PBMCs.

Under the authors' procedure: Amplification with reference gene primers provided the estimates of nucleated cell counts. TCRdb keeps only in-frame clones here, not all; method: immunoSEQ multiplex PCR. That table is the source of V, J and clone size, and D and trimming were worked out from the DNA. In the table there are tens of thousands of clones, about 86% of which are singletons. Germline V gene sequence: CDR1 SGHVS, CDR2 FQNEAQ. This CDR3 comprises 15 residues. The V and J ends lost 5 bases and 0 bases, in that order; junction bases with no gene match: 3. Sequenced input: peripheral blood. This receptor was identified in a woman of 80 years or more with active or convalescent COVID-19. The chain has TRBV7-8 and TRBJ2-3; 9 positions match TRBD2. In DNA form, the CDR3 reads TGTGCCAGCAGCCAGCGGGAGGTGAGCACAGATACGCAGTATTTT. It translates to CASSQREVSTDTQYF.